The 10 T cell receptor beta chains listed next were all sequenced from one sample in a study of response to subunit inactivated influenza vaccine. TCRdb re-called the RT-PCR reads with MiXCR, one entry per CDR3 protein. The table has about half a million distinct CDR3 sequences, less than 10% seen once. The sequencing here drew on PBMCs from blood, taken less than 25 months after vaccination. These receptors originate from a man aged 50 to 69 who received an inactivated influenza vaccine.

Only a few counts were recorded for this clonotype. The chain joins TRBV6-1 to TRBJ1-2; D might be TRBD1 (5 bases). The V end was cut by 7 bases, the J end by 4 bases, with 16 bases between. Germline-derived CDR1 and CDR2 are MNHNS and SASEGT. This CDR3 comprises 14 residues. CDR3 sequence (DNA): TGTGCCAGCACAGATGGGGGACTCGGCTATGGCTACACCTTC. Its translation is CASTDGGLGYGYTF.

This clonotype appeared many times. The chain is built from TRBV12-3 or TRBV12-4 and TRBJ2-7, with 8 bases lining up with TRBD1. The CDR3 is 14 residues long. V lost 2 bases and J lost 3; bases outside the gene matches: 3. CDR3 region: CASSLWDRFYEQYF. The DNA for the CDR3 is TGTGCCAGCAGTTTATGGGACAGGTTCTACGAGCAGTACTTC.

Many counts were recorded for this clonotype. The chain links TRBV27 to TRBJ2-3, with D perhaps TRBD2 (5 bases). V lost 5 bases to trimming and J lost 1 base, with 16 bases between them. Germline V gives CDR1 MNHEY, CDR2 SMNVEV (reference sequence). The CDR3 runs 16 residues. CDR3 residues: CASSPPTTTGTDTQYF. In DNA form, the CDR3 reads TGTGCCAGCAGTCCTCCTACGACTACTGGCACAGATACGCAGTATTTT.

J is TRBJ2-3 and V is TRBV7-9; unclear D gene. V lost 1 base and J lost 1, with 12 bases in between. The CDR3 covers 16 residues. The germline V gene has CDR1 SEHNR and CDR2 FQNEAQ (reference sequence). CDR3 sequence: CASSLDLGRGTDTQYF. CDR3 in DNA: TGTGCCAGCAGCTTAGACTTGGGAAGGGGCACAGATACGCAGTATTTT.

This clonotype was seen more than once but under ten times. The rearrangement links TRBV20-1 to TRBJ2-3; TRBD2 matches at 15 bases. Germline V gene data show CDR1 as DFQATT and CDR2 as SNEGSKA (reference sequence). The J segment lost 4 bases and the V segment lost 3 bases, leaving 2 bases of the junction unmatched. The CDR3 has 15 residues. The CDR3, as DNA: TGCAGTGCTAGGGGGACTAGCGGGAGGCCAGATACGCAGTATTTT. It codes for CSARGTSGRPDTQYF.

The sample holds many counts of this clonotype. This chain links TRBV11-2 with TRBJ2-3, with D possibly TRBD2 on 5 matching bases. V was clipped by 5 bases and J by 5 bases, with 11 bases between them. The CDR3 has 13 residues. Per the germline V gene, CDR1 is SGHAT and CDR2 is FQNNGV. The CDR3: CASSLWAGDTQYF. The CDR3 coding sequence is TGTGCCAGCAGCCTTTGGGCGGGAGATACGCAGTATTTT.

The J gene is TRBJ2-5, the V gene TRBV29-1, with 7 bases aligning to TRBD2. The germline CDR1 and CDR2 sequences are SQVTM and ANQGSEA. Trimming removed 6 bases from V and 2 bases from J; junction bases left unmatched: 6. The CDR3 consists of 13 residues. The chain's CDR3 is CSVVPSGQETQYF. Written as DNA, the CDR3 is TGCAGCGTCGTACCTAGCGGTCAAGAGACCCAGTACTTC.

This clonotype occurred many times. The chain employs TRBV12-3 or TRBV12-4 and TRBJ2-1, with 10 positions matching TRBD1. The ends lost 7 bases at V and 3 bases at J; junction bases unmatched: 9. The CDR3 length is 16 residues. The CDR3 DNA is TGTGCCAGCAAAACCTCCCGGGACAGGGGCTACAATGAGCAGTTCTTC. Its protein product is CASKTSRDRGYNEQFF.

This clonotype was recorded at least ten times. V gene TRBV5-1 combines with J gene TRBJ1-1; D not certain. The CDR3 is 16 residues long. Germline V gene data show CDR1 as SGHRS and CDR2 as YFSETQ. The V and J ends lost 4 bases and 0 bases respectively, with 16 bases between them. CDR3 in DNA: TGCGCCAGCAGCCTAGAGCCTCCAGCCCTGAACACTGAAGCTTTCTTT. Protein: CASSLEPPALNTEAFF.

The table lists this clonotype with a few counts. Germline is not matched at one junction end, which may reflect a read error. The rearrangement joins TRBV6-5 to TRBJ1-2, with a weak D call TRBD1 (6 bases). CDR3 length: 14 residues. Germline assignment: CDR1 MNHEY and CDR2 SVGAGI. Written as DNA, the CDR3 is TGTGCCAGCAGTTACTTACAGGGAGGTGGTGGCCACACCTTC. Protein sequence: CASSYLQGGGGHTF.